The 15 T cell receptor beta chains below were found in one sample sequenced in a study of naive and memory T cell subsets. Study outcomes and limitations: Naive repertoires, especially CD8, held a few larger clonotypes, possibly memory cells re-expressing CD45RA.

The antigens these receptors bind are not known. The beta constant-region primer was an equimolar mix of two oligonucleotides covering TRBC1 and TRBC2. Nested alpha and beta constant-region primers with the SP2 primer drove four PCR rounds on ligated cDNA. A single record per CDR3 protein comes from TCRdb applying MiXCR to the UMI-ligation and nested PCR reads. The sample has approximately 150,000 distinct CDR3 sequences; under 25% are singletons. The sequenced material came from naive CD4+ T cells from blood. Receptors were obtained from a human donor in good health.

This clonotype has a single count. This chain joins TRBV2 and TRBJ1-3; D is undetermined. The CDR3 has 14 residues. The germline V gene has CDR1 SNHLY and CDR2 FYNNEI. Trimming removed 6 bases from V and 0 bases from J, with 9 bases in between. As DNA, the CDR3 is TGTGCCAGCAGGGACGGATTCTCTGGAAACACCATATATTTT. Protein product: CASRDGFSGNTIYF.

This clonotype has more than one count but fewer than ten. V is TRBV2 and J is TRBJ2-7, with D possibly matching TRBD1 (6 bases). The CDR3 runs to 12 residues. Germline CDR1 reads SNHLY; CDR2 reads FYNNEI. Between the trimmed V and J ends, which lost 2 bases and 7 bases, there was a span of 9 bases. The CDR3 sequence is CASSEPDREQYF. CDR3 coding DNA: TGTGCCAGCAGTGAACCTGACAGGGAGCAGTACTTC.

This clonotype turned up a few times. The rearrangement links TRBV6-2 or TRBV6-3 to TRBJ2-5; no clear D. This CDR3 has 14 amino acids. CDR1 and CDR2 (germline): MNHEY, SVGEGT. V lost 6 bases to trimming and J lost 1 base, with 12 bases between them. The CDR3 here is CASRDGTIQETQYF. The DNA for the CDR3 is TGTGCCAGCAGGGACGGAACCATCCAAGAGACCCAGTACTTC.

This clonotype came up many times. This chain uses TRBV29-1 with TRBJ2-4; D gene unclear. Looked up from germline, CDR1 is SQVTM and CDR2 is ANQGSEA. This CDR3 is 15 amino acids long. The V gene lost 4 bases and the J gene lost 0 bases, with 13 bases spanning the gap. The DNA of the CDR3 is TGCAGCGTTGGATCGGACCTACTAGCCAAAAACATTCAGTACTTC. It yields the protein CSVGSDLLAKNIQYF.

The gene calls are TRBV28 and TRBJ2-1; a possible D gene is TRBD1 (5 bases). The CDR3 runs to 14 residues. Trimming removed 2 bases from V and 6 bases from J, with 11 bases in between. The germline CDR1 and CDR2 sequences are MDHEN and SYDVKM. CDR3 amino acids: CASSLQGRVNEQFF. The CDR3 bases are TGTGCCAGCAGTTTACAGGGTCGTGTCAATGAGCAGTTCTTC.

J is TRBJ2-3 and V is TRBV7-9; D call uncertain. CDR3 length: 14 residues. Trimming removed 0 bases from V and 2 bases from J, with 6 bases in between. Germline loops: CDR1 SEHNR, CDR2 FQNEAQ (reference sequence). The CDR3 loop is CASSLAGITDTQYF. DNA for the CDR3: TGTGCCAGCAGCTTAGCGGGGATCACAGATACGCAGTATTTT. The variable domain in full, completed from reference TRBV7-9 and TRBJ2-3, reads DTGVSQNPRHKITKRGQNVTFRCDPISEHNRLYWYRQTLGQGPEFLTYFQNEAQLEKSRLLSDRFSAERPKGSFSTLEIQRTEQGDSAMYLCASSLAGITDTQYFGPGTRLTVL.

There are a few counts of this clonotype. The V and J genes are TRBV2 and TRBJ2-7; D is unclear. The CDR3 extends over 14 amino acids. Germline loops: CDR1 SNHLY, CDR2 FYNNEI. Trimming removed 5 bases at V and 6 bases at J, with 17 bases between. This CDR3 reads CASSRQTSDSEQYF. DNA for the CDR3: TGTGCCAGCAGTCGTCAGACCAGCGACTCCGAGCAGTACTTC.

This chain connects TRBV7-3 to TRBJ2-3; 9 bases match TRBD2. Germline trimming cut 7 bases from V and 3 bases from J; bases unmatched to any gene: 14. This CDR3 is 17 amino acids long. Germline CDR1 and CDR2: SGHTA and FQGTGA. The CDR3 region is CASTPGWLAGPTDTQYF. CDR3 in DNA: TGTGCCAGCACGCCTGGGTGGCTAGCGGGACCAACAGATACGCAGTATTTT.

DNA for the CDR3: TGTGCCAGCAGTTTTGGCGGGATTAAAGGGGATACGCAGTATTTT. This gives the protein CASSFGGIKGDTQYF. V is TRBV28 and J is TRBJ2-3, with D possibly being TRBD2 (6 bases). The CDR3 is made up of 15 amino acids. The V gene lost 3 bases and the J gene lost 6 bases, with 16 bases spanning the gap. CDR1 MDHEN and CDR2 SYDVKM come from the germline V gene.

Ten or more counts support this clonotype. This sequence joins TRBV7-2 and TRBJ2-3; D not resolved. Trimming removed 5 bases at V and 0 bases at J, with 24 bases between. The germline gives CDR1 SGHTA, CDR2 FQGNSA. This CDR3 spans 19 amino acids. The CDR3 protein is CASSPYRLWFQPSTDTQYF. CDR3 DNA sequence: TGTGCCAGCAGCCCCTATAGGTTATGGTTTCAGCCTAGCACAGATACGCAGTATTTT.

The genes are TRBV18 and TRBJ2-2, with 9 bases aligning to TRBD2. The trim removed 1 base at V and 5 bases at J, leaving 8 bases unmatched. Germline V CDR1 and CDR2: KGHSH, LQKENI. The CDR3 has 17 amino acids. The CDR3 sequence is CASSPRLAGTETGELFF. The CDR3 nucleotides are TGTGCCAGCTCACCACGCCTAGCGGGGACCGAGACCGGGGAGCTGTTTTTT.

The sample holds a few counts of this clonotype. The chain has TRBV5-1 and TRBJ2-1; no firm D call. This CDR3 contains 13 residues. The germline V gene encodes CDR1 SGHRS and CDR2 YFSETQ. Trimming stripped 4 bases from V and 8 bases from J, with 13 bases between. Written as DNA, the CDR3 is TGCGCCAGCAGCCCACTCACTTCCGATGAGCAGTTCTTC. Translating it yields CASSPLTSDEQFF.

This clonotype has just a few counts. The J gene is TRBJ2-1, the V gene TRBV20-1; 9 positions agree with TRBD2. This CDR3 has 16 residues. V was pared by 1 base and J by 10 bases, with 14 bases of the junction left unmatched. Per germline, CDR1 DFQATT and CDR2 SNEGSKA (reference sequence). In DNA form, the CDR3 reads TGCAGTGCTAGAGCCCCGGGACTAGCAGAAACGGGCGAGCAGTTCTTC. Translated, it gives CSARAPGLAETGEQFF.

This chain links TRBV6-6 with TRBJ1-3; 9 bases line up with TRBD1. CDR3 length equals 14 residues. Looked up from germline, CDR1 is MNHNY and CDR2 is SVGAGI (reference sequence). V shed 1 base, J shed 6 bases, and the junction held 1 base outside the gene matches. The CDR3 region has the DNA TGTGCCAGCAGTTACTGGACAGGGGCAAACACCATATATTTT. Its translation: CASSYWTGANTIYF.

V is TRBV15 and J is TRBJ2-5; D is possibly TRBD2 (6 bases). Trimming removed 1 base at V and 1 base at J, with 13 bases between. Germline V gene data show CDR1 as LNHNV and CDR2 as YYDKDF (reference sequence). CDR3 length: 16 residues. This CDR3 is CATSRGDSGSQETQYF. The CDR3 nucleotides read TGTGCCACCAGCAGAGGAGATAGCGGTTCCCAAGAGACCCAGTACTTC.